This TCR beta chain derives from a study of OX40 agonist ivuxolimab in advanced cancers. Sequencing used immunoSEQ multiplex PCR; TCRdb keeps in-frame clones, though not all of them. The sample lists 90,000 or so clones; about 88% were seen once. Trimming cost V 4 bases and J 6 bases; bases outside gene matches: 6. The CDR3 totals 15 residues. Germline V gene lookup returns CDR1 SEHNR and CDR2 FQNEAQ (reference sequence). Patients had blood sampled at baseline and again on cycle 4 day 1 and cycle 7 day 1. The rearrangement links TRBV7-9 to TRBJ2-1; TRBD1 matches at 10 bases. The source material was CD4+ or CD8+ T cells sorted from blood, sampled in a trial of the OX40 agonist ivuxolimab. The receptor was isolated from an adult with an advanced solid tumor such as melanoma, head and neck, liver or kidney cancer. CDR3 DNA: TGTGCCAGCAGCTCCGGGACAGGGGTTGTCAATGAGCAGTTCTTC. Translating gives CASSSGTGVVNEQFF.